This TCR gamma chain was sequenced for a study of human gamma delta and Vdelta1 T cells (dated by TCRdb to 2017 to 2018). Some background on the complete study: The study examined Delta One T cells, which are Vd1+ gamma-delta T cells, as cytotoxic effectors against acute myeloid leukemia. Broad study findings and their caveats: Delta One T cells were reported to be polyclonal and to show broad cytotoxic targeting of acute myeloid leukemia.

In the case of this clone: Its cognate antigen has yet to be identified. This may arise from a read error, as a much more abundant clone is one base away. At the DNA level, this CDR3 is encoded by other sequences in the same sample as well.

The germline V gene encodes CDR1 VTNTFY and CDR2 YDVSTARD (reference sequence). Here V drops 0 bases and J drops 2 bases, and the junction holds 1 base not matched to any gene. The CDR3 contains 13 residues, cysteine and phenylalanine counted. Solely the CDR3 DNA is kept, with 39 bases framed from the first base. The library relied on PCR. Sequencing was performed on an Illumina MiSeq. With CATT, TCRdb called clones again from the public reads; duplicate DNA rows were later joined. A total of about 3,900 gamma-chain clones appear in this sample, approximately 16% of them only once. The ten largest clones add up to approximately 7.1% of the sample.

Sequencing input: Vdelta1 gamma-delta T cells from blood grown in culture (DOT cells). According to the study, the label for this sample's cell subset or site signals: Delta One T cells, in vitro expanded/differentiated Vd1+ gamma-delta T cells. Recombination linked TRGV3 to TRGJ1 or TRGJ2. This TCR came from a human donor in good health. CDR3 protein: CATWDRHYYKKLF. The nucleotide sequence is given as TGTGCCACCTGGGACAGGCATTATTATAAGAAACTCTTT.